The clone carrying this T cell receptor beta chain was recorded many times. The antigen remains undetermined. Healthy Caucasians provided all donations. This entry belongs to a study of identical twins. The CDR3 spans 15 residues. Trimming cost V 7 bases and J 11 bases; bases outside gene matches: 19. Germline V CDR1 and CDR2: SGDLS, YYNGEE. A single record per CDR3 protein comes from TCRdb applying MiXCR to the 5' RACE reads. The table has about 920,000 distinct CDR3 sequences, roughly an eighth seen once. The study, taken as a whole, reports: Carriage of fewer insertions was seen in abundant cord blood beta clonotypes, whereas memory repertoires showed none.

This sample was also put to use in a study of yellow fever vaccine responses in identical twins.

The rearrangement joins TRBV9 to TRBJ1-1, with TRBD1 matching 8 bases. Sequenced material: PBMCs. The sequence was obtained from a woman in her late teens or twenties in good health. CDR3 sequence reads: CASLLTGQAALVAFF. The CDR3 region has the DNA TGTGCCAGCCTTCTAACGGGACAGGCTGCCTTAGTGGCTTTCTTT.